This entry describes one TCR beta chain. The data derive from a study of blood T cell repertoires in COVID-19. Here immunoSEQ multiplex PCR was the method, and the copy in TCRdb shows in-frame clones only, minus some. The sample holds fewer than 350,000 clones, about 90% seen once. This sequence was found in a woman between 25 and 40 years old with COVID-19, enrolled during active disease. The material sequenced was peripheral blood.

CDR3 region: CASNLRGTQETQYF. CDR3 nucleotides: TGCGCCAGCAACCTGCGGGGGACGCAAGAGACCCAGTACTTC. V usage is TRBV5-1 and J usage is TRBJ2-5; 7 nucleotides match TRBD2. There are 14 residues in the CDR3. Germline V gene sequence: CDR1 SGHRS, CDR2 YFSETQ. Trimming took 6 bases from V and 2 from J; bases not matched to a gene: 7.